The rows below give T cell receptor beta chains drawn from one sample of a study of blood T cell repertoires in COVID-19. Here immunoSEQ multiplex PCR was the method, and the copy in TCRdb shows in-frame clones only, minus some. The repertoire holds under 200,000 clones, with 70% to 85% as singletons. The source material was peripheral blood. Source of these receptors: a woman aged 25 to 39 with acute or convalescent COVID-19. Both conserved end residues are part of each CDR3.

CDR3 protein	V gene	J gene
CASSKGQGNYEQYF	TRBV13	TRBJ2-7
CASKAQGLSYNEQFF	TRBV6-6	TRBJ2-1
CASSPIGGGYEQYF	TRBV7-8	TRBJ2-7
CASSPGNYGYTF	TRBV12-3/TRBV12-4	TRBJ1-2
CASSRGQGGYSPLHF	TRBV11-2	TRBJ1-6
CAIWRQKNIQYF	TRBV2	TRBJ2-4
CASSGQGTEQHF	TRBV7-8	TRBJ2-7
CASSATGANSPLHF	TRBV9	TRBJ1-6
CASSLLAGGDPDTQYF	TRBV6-2/TRBV6-3	TRBJ2-3
CASSLLGTDNSPLHF	TRBV28	TRBJ1-6
CSVDSGITQYF	TRBV29-1	TRBJ2-3
CATSDRGEAFF	TRBV24-1	TRBJ1-1
CASSFREDSTDTQYF	TRBV11-2	TRBJ2-3
CASRIQGYSNQPQHF	TRBV28	TRBJ1-5
CATRQAGGRTGELFF	TRBV10-3	TRBJ2-2
CASSQGTGTGFEQYF	TRBV4-3	TRBJ2-7
CASSLVVSGSKWETQYF	TRBV5-1	TRBJ2-5
CASSFNRRGNTEAFF	TRBV7-2	TRBJ1-1
CASSLRLAGTYNEQFF	TRBV19	TRBJ2-1
CASSLTGGQREQYF	TRBV5-1	TRBJ2-7
CASSYRDRGYEQYF	TRBV25-1	TRBJ2-7
CASSRHTGDSHTDTQYF	TRBV28	TRBJ2-3
CASSLHQAPYYGYTF	TRBV28	TRBJ1-2
CASSLNRVTGELFF	TRBV9	TRBJ2-2
CASTLGGEQYF	TRBV11-2	TRBJ2-7
CASSFSPGGNEQYF	TRBV7-2	TRBJ2-7
CATSIDLGGANTEAFF	TRBV15	TRBJ1-1
CASSEGPRMAYEQYF	TRBV6-1	TRBJ2-7
CASSNRGGILATNEKLFF	TRBV19	TRBJ1-4
CSVYDSPYEQYF	TRBV29-1	TRBJ2-7
CASRRTGDYGYTF	TRBV12-3/TRBV12-4	TRBJ1-2
CASSEPGGSGNTIYF	TRBV6-1	TRBJ1-3
CASSVTGTRRSYEQYF	TRBV19	TRBJ2-7
CASRPLPPQSEQYF	TRBV2	TRBJ2-7
CASDRGREGYTF	TRBV30	TRBJ1-2
CASSLVARGRGNYGYTF	TRBV28	TRBJ1-2
CASGGTSGNNEQFF	TRBV5-1	TRBJ2-1
CASSEPTGRGTF	TRBV5-1	TRBJ1-2
CASSLEGRGRYEQYF	TRBV7-3	TRBJ2-7
CASSRLAGQEQYF	TRBV4-3	TRBJ2-7
CASSQGTSGAHRETQYF	TRBV11-2	TRBJ2-5
CASSIEGGSYEQYF	TRBV19	TRBJ2-7
CASSPPQGTQHF	TRBV12-1	TRBJ1-5
CASSVASGFAYNEQFF	TRBV9	TRBJ2-1
CASRDRTSGPYNEQFF	TRBV28	TRBJ2-1
CASTPDLPREQYF	TRBV5-1	TRBJ2-7
CASSELAGDTDTQYF	TRBV25-1	TRBJ2-3
CASSHSGGVTDTQYF	TRBV7-3	TRBJ2-3
CASSIDQGSSYNSPLHF	TRBV19	TRBJ1-6
CASRTTGDRTGELFF	TRBV5-1	TRBJ2-2
CASSFSRDTQYF	TRBV12-3/TRBV12-4	TRBJ2-3
CASSHPQGANSGNTIYF	TRBV4-3	TRBJ1-3
CASSQLSEQFF	TRBV4-1	TRBJ2-1
CASSLAAHHSALHF	TRBV27	TRBJ1-6
CASSVTQGVEKLFF	TRBV9	TRBJ2-2
CASSLGTGTYYGYTF	TRBV5-6	TRBJ1-2
CASSIRRPGTGELFF	TRBV19	TRBJ2-2